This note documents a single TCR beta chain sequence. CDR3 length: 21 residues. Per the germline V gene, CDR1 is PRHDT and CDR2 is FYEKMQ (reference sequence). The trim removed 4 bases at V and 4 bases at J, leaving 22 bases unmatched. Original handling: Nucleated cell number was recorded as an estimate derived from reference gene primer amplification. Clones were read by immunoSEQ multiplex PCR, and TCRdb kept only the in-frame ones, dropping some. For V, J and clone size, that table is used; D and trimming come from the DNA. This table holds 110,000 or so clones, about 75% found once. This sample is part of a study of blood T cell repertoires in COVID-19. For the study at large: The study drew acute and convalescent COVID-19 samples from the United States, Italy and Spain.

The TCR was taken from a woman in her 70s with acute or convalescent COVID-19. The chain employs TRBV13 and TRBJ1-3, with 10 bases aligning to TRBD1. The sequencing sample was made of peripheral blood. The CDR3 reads CASSSRQAIRDRGFSGNTIYF. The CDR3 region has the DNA TGTGCCAGCAGCTCTAGACAAGCTATCCGGGACAGGGGTTTTTCCGGAAACACCATATATTTT.